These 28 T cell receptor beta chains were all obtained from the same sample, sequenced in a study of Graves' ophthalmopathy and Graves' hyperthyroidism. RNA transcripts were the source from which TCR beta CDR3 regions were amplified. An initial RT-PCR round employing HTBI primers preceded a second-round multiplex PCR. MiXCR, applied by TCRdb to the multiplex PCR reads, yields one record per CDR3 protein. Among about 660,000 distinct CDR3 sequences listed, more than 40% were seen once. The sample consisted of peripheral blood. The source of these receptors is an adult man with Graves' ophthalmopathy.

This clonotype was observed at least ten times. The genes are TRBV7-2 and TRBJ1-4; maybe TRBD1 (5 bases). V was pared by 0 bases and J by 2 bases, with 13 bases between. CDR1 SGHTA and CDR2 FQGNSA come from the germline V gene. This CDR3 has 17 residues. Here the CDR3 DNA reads TGTGCCAGCAGCTTAGCCCGACGGCCAGGGACTAATGAAAAACTGTTTTTT. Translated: CASSLARRPGTNEKLFF.

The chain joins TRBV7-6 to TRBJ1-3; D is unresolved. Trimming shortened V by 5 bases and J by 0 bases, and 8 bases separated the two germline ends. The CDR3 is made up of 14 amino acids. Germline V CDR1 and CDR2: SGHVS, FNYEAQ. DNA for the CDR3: TGTGCCAGCAGCCCTCGGGGCTCTGGAAACACCATATATTTT. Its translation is CASSPRGSGNTIYF.

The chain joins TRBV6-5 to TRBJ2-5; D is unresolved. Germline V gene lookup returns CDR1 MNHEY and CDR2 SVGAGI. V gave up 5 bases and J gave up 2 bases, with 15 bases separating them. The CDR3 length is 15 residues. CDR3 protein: CASSEGAVFQETQYF. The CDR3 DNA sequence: TGTGCCAGCAGTGAAGGCGCGGTTTTTCAAGAGACCCAGTACTTC.

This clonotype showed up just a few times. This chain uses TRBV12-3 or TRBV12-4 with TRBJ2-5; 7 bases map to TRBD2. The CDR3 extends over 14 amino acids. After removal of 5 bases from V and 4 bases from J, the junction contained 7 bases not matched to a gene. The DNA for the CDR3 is TGTGCCAGCAGTGACGGACTAGAAAGAGAGACCCAGTACTTC. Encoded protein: CASSDGLERETQYF.

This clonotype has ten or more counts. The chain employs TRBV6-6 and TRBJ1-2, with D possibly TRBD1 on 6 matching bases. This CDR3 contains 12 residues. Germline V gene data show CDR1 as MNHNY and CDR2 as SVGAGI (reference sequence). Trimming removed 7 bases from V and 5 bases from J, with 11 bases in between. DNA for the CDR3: TGTGCCAGCACCGATGGACAGTATGGCTACACCTTC. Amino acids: CASTDGQYGYTF.

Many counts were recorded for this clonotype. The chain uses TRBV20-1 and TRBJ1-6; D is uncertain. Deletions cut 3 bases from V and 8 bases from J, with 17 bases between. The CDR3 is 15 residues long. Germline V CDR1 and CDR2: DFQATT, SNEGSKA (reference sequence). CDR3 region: CSAREPGIGDSPLHF. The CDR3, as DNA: TGCAGTGCTAGGGAGCCGGGAATTGGGGATTCACCCCTCCACTTT.

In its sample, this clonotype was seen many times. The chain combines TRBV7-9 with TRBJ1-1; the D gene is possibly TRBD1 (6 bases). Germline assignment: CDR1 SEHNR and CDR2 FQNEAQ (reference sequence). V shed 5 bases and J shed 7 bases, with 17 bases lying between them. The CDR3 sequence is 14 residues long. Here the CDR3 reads CASSVPQGPLEAFF. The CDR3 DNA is TGTGCCAGCAGCGTCCCACAGGGCCCGCTTGAAGCTTTCTTT.

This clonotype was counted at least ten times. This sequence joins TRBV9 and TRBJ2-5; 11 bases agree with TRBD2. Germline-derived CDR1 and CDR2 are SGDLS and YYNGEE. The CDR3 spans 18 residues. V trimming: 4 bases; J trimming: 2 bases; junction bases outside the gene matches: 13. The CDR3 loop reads CASSSPRASGRYQETQYF. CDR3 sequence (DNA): TGTGCCAGCAGCTCCCCCCGGGCTAGCGGGAGGTATCAAGAGACCCAGTACTTC. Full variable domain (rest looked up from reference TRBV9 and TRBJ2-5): DSGVTQTPKHLITATGQRVTLRCSPRSGDLSVYWYQQSLDQGLQFLIQYYNGEERAKGNILERFSAQQFPDLHSELNLSSLELGDSALYFCASSSPRASGRYQETQYFGPGTRLLVL.

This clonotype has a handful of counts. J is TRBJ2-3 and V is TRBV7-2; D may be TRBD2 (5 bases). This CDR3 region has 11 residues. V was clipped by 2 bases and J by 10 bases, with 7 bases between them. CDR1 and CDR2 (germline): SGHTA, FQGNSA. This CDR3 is CASSLWGAQYF. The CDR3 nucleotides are TGTGCCAGCAGCTTATGGGGAGCGCAGTATTTT.

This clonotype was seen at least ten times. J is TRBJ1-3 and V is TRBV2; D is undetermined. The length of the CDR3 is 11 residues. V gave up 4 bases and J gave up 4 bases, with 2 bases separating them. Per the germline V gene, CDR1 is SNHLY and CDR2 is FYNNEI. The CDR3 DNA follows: TGTGCCAGCAGTGCCGGAAACACCATATATTTT. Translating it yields CASSAGNTIYF.

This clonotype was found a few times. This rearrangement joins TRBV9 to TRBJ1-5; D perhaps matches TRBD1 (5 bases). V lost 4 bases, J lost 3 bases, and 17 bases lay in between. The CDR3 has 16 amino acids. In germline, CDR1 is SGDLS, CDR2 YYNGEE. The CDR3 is CASSLAGGGNNQPQHF. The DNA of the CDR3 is TGTGCCAGCAGCTTAGCTGGGGGGGGAAACAATCAGCCCCAGCATTTT.

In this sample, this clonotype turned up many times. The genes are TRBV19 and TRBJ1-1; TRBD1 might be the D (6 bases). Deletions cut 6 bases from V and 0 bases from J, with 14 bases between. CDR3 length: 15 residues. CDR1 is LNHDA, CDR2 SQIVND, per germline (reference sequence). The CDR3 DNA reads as TGTGCCAGTAGCGAAGGACAGTACATGAACACTGAAGCTTTCTTT. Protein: CASSEGQYMNTEAFF.

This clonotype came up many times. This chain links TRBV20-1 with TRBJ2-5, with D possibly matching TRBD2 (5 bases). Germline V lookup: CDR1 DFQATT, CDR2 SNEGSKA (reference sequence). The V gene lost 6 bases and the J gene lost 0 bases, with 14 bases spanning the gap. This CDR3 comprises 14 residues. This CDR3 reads CSAGRTRHQETQYF. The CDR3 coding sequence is TGCAGTGCCGGCAGGACTCGGCACCAAGAGACCCAGTACTTC.

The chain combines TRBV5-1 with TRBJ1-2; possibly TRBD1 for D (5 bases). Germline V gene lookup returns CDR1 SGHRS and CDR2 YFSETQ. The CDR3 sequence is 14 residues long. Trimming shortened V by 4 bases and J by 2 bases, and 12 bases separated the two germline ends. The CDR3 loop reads CASSVDNTNYGYTF. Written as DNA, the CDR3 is TGCGCCAGCAGCGTGGACAACACAAACTATGGCTACACCTTC.

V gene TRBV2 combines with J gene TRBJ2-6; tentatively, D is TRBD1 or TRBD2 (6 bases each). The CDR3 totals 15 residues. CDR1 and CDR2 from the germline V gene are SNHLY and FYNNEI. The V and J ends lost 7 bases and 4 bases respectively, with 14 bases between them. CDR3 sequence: CASKDSGLGANVLTF. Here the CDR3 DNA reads TGTGCCAGCAAGGACAGCGGGCTAGGGGCCAACGTCCTGACTTTC.

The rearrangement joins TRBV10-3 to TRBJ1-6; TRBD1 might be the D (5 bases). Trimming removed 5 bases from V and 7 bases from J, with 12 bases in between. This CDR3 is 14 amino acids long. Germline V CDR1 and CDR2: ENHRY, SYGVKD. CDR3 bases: TGTGCCATCAGTACCGGGAACAGGAATTCACCCCTCCACTTT. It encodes CAISTGNRNSPLHF.

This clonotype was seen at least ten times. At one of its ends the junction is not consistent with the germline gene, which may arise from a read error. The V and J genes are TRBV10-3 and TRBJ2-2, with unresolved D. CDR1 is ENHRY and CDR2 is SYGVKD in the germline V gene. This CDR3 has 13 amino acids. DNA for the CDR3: TGTGCCAGCAGTTACTCGAACACCGGGGAGCTGTTTTTT. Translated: CASSYSNTGELFF.

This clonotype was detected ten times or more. This chain's CDR3 is CASSQVTADARGLFF. In nucleotides, the CDR3 is TGTGCCAGCAGCCAAGTCACCGCGGACGCCCGTGGGCTGTTTTTT. The genes are TRBV4-2 and TRBJ2-2; unclear D gene. Germline V gene sequence: CDR1 LGHNA, CDR2 YNFKEQ. The CDR3 spans 15 residues. V was shortened by 1 base and J by 13 bases, with 19 bases between the two germline ends.

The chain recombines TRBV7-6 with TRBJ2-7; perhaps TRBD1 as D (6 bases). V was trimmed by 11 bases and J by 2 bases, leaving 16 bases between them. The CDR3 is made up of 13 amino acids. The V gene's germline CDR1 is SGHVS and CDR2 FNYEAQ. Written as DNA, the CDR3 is TGTGCCGCCCCCCCGGACAGAACCTACGAGCAGTACTTC. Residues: CAAPPDRTYEQYF.

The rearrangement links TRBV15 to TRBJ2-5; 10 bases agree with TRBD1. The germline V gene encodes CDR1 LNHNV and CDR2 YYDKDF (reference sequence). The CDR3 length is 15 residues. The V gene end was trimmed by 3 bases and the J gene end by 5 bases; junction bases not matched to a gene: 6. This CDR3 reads CATSSEQGQGETQYF. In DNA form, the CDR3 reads TGTGCCACCAGCAGTGAGCAGGGACAGGGGGAGACCCAGTACTTC. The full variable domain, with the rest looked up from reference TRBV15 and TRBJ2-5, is DAMVIQNPRYQVTQFGKPVTLSCSQTLNHNVMYWYQQKSSQAPKLLFHYYDKDFNNEADTPDNFQSRRPNTSFCFLDIRSPGLGDTAMYLCATSSEQGQGETQYFGPGTRLLVL.

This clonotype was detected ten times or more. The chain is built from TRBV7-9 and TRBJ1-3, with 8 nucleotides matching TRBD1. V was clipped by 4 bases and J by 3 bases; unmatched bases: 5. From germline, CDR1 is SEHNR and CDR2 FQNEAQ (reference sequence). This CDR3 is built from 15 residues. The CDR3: CASSSDRVFGNTIYF. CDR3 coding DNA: TGTGCCAGCAGCTCGGACAGGGTTTTTGGAAACACCATATATTTT.

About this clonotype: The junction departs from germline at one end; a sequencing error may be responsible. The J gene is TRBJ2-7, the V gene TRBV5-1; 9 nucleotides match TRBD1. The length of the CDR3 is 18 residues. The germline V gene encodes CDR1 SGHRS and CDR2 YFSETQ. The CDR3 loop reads CVSSLRPGTGTSSYEQYF. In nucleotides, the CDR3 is TGCGTCAGCAGCTTACGTCCCGGGACAGGGACAAGCTCCTACGAGCAGTACTTC. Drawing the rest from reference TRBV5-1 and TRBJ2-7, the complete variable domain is KAGVTQTPRYLIKTRGQQVTLSCSPISGHRSVSWYQQTPGQGLQFLFEYFSETQRNKGNFPGRFSGRQFSNSRSEMNVSTLELGDSALYLCVSSLRPGTGTSSYEQYFGPGTRLTVT.

DNA for the CDR3: TGCGCCAGCAAGGACAGTTGGGCAGATACGCAGTATTTT. Protein product: CASKDSWADTQYF. J is TRBJ2-3 and V is TRBV10-2; perhaps TRBD1 as D (6 bases). Germline CDR1 WSHSY, CDR2 SAAADI. The V and J ends lost 7 bases and 4 bases respectively, with 12 bases between them. There are 13 residues in the CDR3.

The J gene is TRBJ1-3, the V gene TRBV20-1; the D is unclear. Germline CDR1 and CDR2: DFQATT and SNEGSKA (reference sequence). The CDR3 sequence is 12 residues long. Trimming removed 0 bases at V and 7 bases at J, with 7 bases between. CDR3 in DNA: TGCAGTGCTAGAGAGGATAGGAACACCATATATTTT. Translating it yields CSAREDRNTIYF.

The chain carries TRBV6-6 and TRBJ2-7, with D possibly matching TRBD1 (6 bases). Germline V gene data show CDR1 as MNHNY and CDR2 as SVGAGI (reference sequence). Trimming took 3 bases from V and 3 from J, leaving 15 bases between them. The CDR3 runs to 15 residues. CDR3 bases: TGTGCCAGCAGTTATTTGCAGGGACAAAGCTACGAGCAGTACTTC. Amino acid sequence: CASSYLQGQSYEQYF.

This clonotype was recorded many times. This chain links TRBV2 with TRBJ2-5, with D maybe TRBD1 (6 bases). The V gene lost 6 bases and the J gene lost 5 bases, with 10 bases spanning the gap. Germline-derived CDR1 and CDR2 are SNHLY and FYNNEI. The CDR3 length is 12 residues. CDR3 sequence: CASSETGETQYF. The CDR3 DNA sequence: TGTGCCAGCAGCGAGACAGGCGAGACCCAGTACTTC.

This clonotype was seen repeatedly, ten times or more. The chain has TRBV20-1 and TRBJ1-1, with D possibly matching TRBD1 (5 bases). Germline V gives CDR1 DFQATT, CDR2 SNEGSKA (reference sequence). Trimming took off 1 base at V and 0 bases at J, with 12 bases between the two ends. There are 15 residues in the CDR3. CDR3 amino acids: CSARASTVMNTEAFF. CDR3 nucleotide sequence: TGCAGTGCTAGAGCTTCGACAGTTATGAACACTGAAGCTTTCTTT.

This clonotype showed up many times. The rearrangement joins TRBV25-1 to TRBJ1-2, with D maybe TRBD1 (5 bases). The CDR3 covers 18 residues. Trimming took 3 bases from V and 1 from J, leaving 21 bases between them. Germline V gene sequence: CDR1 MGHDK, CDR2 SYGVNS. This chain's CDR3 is CASSDKDWGVGLNYGYTF. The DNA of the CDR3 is TGTGCCAGCAGTGATAAGGATTGGGGCGTTGGGCTTAACTATGGCTACACCTTC.